This TCR beta chain was identified in a study of T-cell reconstitution after alpha-beta-depleted transplantation in children. Per germline, CDR1 KGHDR and CDR2 SFDVKD. The V end was cut by 4 bases, the J end by 11 bases, with 17 bases between. There are 14 residues in the CDR3. It was with unique molecular identifiers that the TCRbeta library was prepared. MiXCR was run by TCRdb on the PCR reads, yielding one entry per CDR3 protein. The sample includes 490,000 or so distinct CDR3 sequences, 12% of them seen just once. V gene TRBV24-1 combines with J gene TRBJ2-1, with a possible D match to TRBD1 (6 bases). The TCR originated in a human donor who donated a stem cell graft to a child with combined immunodeficiency. The sequencing used PBMCs from the stem cell graft donor, collected from the stem cell graft. Here the CDR3 reads CATSDYPRQVQQFF. The CDR3 DNA follows: TGTGCCACCAGTGACTACCCTCGACAGGTCCAGCAGTTCTTC.